This entry is about one T cell receptor beta chain. Primers for the PCR totalled 60 Vbeta and 13 Jbeta. The data were produced by immunoSEQ multiplex PCR, yet TCRdb's version contains in-frame clones alone and is incomplete. This sample yields around 150,000 clones, of which around four fifths are seen a single time; about 10% belongs to the top ten. Losses at the gene ends were 3 bases for V and 7 bases for J; bases not matched to a gene: 5. The germline gives CDR1 MNHEY, CDR2 SMNVEV (reference sequence). There are 14 residues in the CDR3. This record belongs to a study of cytomegalovirus exposure and HLA in healthy donors. Overall study: In an early release, HLA-typed donors contributed 80 million to 95 million unique TCR sequences.

The sequenced sample was PBMCs. The chain employs TRBV27 and TRBJ1-5, with 8 bases that match TRBD1. The sequence derives from a man aged 45-65 years in good health and CMV-seropositive. The CDR3 is CASSLEGQDQPQHF. The CDR3, as DNA: TGTGCCAGCAGTTTGGAGGGACAGGACCAGCCCCAGCATTTT.